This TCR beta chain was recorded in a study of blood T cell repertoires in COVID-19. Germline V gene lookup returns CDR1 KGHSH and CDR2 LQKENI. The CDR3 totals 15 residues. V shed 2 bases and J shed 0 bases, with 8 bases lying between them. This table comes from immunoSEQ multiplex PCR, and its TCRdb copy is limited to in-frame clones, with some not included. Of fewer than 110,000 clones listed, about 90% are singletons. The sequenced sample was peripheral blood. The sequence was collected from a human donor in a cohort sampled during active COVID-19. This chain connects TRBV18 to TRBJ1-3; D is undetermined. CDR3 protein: CASSPARGSGNTIYF. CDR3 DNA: TGTGCCAGCTCACCAGCCCGGGGCTCTGGAAACACCATATATTTT. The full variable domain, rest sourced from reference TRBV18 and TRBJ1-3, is NAGVMQNPRHLVRRRGQEARLRCSPMKGHSHVYWYRQLPEEGLKFMVYLQKENIIDESGMPKERFSAEFPKEGPSILRIQQVVRGDSAAYFCASSPARGSGNTIYFGEGSWLTVV.